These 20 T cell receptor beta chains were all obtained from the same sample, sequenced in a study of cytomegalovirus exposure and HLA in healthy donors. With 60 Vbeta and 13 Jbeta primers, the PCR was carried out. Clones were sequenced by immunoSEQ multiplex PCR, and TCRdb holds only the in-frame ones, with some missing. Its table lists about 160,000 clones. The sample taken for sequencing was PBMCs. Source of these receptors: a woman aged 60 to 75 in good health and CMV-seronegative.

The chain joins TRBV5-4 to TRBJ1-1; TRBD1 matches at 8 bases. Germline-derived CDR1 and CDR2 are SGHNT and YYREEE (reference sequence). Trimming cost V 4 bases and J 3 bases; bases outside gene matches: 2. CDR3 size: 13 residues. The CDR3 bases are TGTGCCAGCAGCCGGACAGGGTACACTGAAGCTTTCTTT. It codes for CASSRTGYTEAFF.

Here the CDR3 DNA reads TGTGCCAGCAGCTTAGTGCGGGAGAACTACGAGCAGTACTTC. Translated, it gives CASSLVRENYEQYF. This chain connects TRBV11-2 to TRBJ2-7; 7 nucleotides agree with TRBD2. In germline, CDR1 is SGHAT, CDR2 FQNNGV. The junction had 3 bases not matched to a gene; V was cut back by 1 base and J by 3 bases. This CDR3 spans 14 amino acids.

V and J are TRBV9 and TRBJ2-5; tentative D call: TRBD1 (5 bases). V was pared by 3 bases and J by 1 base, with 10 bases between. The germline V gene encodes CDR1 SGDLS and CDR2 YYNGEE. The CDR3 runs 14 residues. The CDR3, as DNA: TGTGCCAGCAGCGCCAGACAGCTCCAAGAGACCCAGTACTTC. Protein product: CASSARQLQETQYF.

CDR3 amino acids: CASSQNQGSDNEQFF. The CDR3 bases are TGTGCCAGCAGCCAGAACCAGGGTTCGGACAATGAGCAGTTCTTC. This chain joins TRBV7-3 and TRBJ2-1; the D gene is possibly TRBD1 (5 bases). This CDR3 spans 15 amino acids. V was shortened by 5 bases and J by 5 bases, with 16 bases between the two germline ends. Germline CDR1 reads SGHTA; CDR2 reads FQGTGA.

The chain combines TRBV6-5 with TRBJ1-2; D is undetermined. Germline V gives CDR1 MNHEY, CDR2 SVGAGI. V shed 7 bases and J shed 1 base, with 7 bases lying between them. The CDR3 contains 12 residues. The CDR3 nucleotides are TGTGCCAGCACTGGAGATAACTATGGCTACACCTTC. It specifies CASTGDNYGYTF.

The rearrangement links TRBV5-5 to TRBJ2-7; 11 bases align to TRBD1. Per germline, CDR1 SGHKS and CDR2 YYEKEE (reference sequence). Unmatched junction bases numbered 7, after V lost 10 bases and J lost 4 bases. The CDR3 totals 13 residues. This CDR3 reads CAHGGQGDYEQYF. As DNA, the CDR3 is TGTGCCCATGGGGGACAGGGGGATTACGAGCAGTACTTC.

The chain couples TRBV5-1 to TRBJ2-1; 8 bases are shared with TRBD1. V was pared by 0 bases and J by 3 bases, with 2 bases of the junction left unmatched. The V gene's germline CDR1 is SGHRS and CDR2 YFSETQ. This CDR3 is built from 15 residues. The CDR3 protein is CASSLETGVYNEQFF. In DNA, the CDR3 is TGCGCCAGCAGCTTGGAGACAGGGGTCTACAATGAGCAGTTCTTC.

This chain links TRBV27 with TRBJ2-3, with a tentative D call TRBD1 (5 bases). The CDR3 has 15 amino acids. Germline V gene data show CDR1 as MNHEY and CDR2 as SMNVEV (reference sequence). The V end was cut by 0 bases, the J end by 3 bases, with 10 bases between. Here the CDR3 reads CASSLSGPRTDTQYF. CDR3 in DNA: TGTGCCAGCAGTTTATCGGGGCCCAGGACAGATACGCAGTATTTT.

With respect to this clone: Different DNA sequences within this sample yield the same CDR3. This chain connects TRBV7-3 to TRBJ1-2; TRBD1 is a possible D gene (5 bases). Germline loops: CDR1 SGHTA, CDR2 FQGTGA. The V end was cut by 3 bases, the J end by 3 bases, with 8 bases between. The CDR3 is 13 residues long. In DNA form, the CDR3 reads TGTGCCAGCAGCTTGGGGGGGGACTATGGCTACACCTTC. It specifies CASSLGGDYGYTF.

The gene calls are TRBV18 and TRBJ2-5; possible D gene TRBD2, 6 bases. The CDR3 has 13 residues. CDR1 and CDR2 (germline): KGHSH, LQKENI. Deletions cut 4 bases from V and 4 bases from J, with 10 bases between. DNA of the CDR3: TGTGCCAGCTCACAAAGGGGAGGAGAGACCCAGTACTTC. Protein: CASSQRGGETQYF.

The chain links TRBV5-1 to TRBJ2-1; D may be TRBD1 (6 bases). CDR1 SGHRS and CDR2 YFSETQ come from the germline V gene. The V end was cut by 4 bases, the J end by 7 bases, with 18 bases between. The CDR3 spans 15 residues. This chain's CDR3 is CASSLWGQGSNEQFF. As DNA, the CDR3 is TGCGCCAGCAGCCTGTGGGGGCAGGGGAGTAATGAGCAGTTCTTC.

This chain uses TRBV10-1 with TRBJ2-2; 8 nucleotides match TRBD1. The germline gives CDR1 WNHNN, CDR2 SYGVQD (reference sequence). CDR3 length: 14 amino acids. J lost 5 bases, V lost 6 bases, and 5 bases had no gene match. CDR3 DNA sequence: TGCGCCAGCAGGATACAGGGGGAAACCGGGGAGCTGTTTTTT. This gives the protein CASRIQGETGELFF.

The CDR3 is CASSLVRGSDEQFF. CDR3 DNA: TGTGCCAGCAGCTTAGTCAGGGGAAGCGATGAGCAGTTCTTC. V is TRBV7-6 and J is TRBJ2-1; D is possibly TRBD1 (6 bases). The CDR3 loop spans 14 amino acids. Germline CDR1 is SGHVS and CDR2 is FNYEAQ. The V end lost 1 base, the J end lost 8 bases, and 12 bases lay between the germline ends.

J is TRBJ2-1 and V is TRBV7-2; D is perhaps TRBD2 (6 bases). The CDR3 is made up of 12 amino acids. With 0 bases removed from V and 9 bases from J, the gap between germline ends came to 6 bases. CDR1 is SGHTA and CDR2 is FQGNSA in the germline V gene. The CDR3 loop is CASSLAGGEQFF. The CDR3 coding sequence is TGTGCCAGCAGCTTAGCGGGGGGTGAGCAGTTCTTC.

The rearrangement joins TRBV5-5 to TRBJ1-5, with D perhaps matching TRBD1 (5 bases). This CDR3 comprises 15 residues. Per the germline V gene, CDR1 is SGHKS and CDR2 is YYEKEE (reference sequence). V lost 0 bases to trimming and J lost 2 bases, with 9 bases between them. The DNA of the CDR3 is TGTGCCAGCAGCTTGGTCACGGGGGGCAATCAGCCCCAGCATTTT. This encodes CASSLVTGGNQPQHF. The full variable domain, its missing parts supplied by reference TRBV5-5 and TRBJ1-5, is DAGVTQSPTHLIKTRGQQVTLRCSPISGHKSVSWYQQVLGQGPQFIFQYYEKEERGRGNFPDRFSARQFPNYSSELNVNALLLGDSALYLCASSLVTGGNQPQHFGDGTRLSIL.

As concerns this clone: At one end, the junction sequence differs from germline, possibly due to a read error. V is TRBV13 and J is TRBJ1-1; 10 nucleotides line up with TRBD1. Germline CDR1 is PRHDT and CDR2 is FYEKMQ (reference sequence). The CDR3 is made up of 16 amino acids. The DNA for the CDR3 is TGTACCAGCAGCCCCCTAGGGGACAGGGGGAACACTGAAGCTTTCTTT. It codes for CTSSPLGDRGNTEAFF.

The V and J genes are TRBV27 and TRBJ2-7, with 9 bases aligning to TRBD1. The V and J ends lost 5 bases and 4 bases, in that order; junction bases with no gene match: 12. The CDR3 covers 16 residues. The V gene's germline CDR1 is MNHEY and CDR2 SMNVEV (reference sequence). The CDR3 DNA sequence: TGTGCCAGCAGTCACGGCCGGACAGGGGAGGAATACGAGCAGTACTTC. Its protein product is CASSHGRTGEEYEQYF.

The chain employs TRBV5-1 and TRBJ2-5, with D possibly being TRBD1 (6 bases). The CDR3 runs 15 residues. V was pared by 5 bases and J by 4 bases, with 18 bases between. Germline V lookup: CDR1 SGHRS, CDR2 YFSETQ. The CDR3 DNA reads TGCGCCAGCAGGGGGGATACAGGGATTAGAGAGACCCAGTACTTC. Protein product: CASRGDTGIRETQYF. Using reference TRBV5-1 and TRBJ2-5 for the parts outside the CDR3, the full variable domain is KAGVTQTPRYLIKTRGQQVTLSCSPISGHRSVSWYQQTPGQGLQFLFEYFSETQRNKGNFPGRFSGRQFSNSRSEMNVSTLELGDSALYLCASRGDTGIRETQYFGPGTRLLVL.

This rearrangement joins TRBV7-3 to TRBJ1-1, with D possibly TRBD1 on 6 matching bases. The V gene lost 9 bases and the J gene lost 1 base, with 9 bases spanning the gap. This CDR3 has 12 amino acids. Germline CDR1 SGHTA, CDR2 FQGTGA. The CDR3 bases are TGTGCCAGTTCGACAGGGAACACTGAAGCTTTCTTT. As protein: CASSTGNTEAFF.

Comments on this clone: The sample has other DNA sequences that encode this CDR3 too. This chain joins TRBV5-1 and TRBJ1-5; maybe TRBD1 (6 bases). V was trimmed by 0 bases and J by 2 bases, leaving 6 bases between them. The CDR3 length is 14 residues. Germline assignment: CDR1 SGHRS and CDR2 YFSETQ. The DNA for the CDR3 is TGCGCCAGCAGCTTGGCAGGGGGCAATCAGCCCCAGCATTTT. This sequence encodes CASSLAGGNQPQHF.